The 5 T cell receptor beta chains given below trace back to one sample, sequenced in a study of T cells in Graves' hyperthyroidism and ophthalmopathy. Amplification yielded TCR beta CDR3 regions, with RNA transcripts as the source. In the first-round RT-PCR of the TCR CDR3, the HTBI primer set was used. TCRdb used MiXCR to reprocess the multiplex PCR reads, holding one entry per CDR3 protein. The sample contains under 350,000 distinct CDR3 sequences, 15% to 20% of which appear only once. Sequenced: blood. All receptors derive from a woman between 55 and 75 years old with Graves' ophthalmopathy.

The V and J genes are TRBV7-6 and TRBJ1-4; D gene ambiguous. The CDR3 loop spans 16 amino acids. Germline assignment: CDR1 SGHVS and CDR2 FNYEAQ. V was shortened by 5 bases and J by 4 bases, with 17 bases between the two germline ends. CDR3 nucleotides: TGTGCCAGCAGCCACGATCCGTCGGGGATTAATGAAAAACTGTTTTTT. Translated: CASSHDPSGINEKLFF.

The V and J genes are TRBV6-2 or TRBV6-3 and TRBJ2-7; 10 positions agree with TRBD2. Unmatched junction bases numbered 3, after V lost 4 bases and J lost 3 bases. The CDR3 totals 14 residues. Germline CDR1 and CDR2: MNHEY and SVGEGT. CDR3 region: CASSWQREGYEQYF. CDR3 bases: TGTGCCAGCAGTTGGCAGCGGGAGGGCTACGAGCAGTACTTC.

This clonotype was seen repeatedly, ten times or more. This rearrangement joins TRBV20-1 to TRBJ2-1, with D perhaps TRBD1 (6 bases). This CDR3 comprises 14 residues. Germline V CDR1 and CDR2: DFQATT, SNEGSKA (reference sequence). V was cut by 6 bases and J by 0 bases, with 12 bases left in between. CDR3 residues: CSATTGISYNEQFF. The CDR3 DNA reads as TGCAGTGCCACCACAGGGATCTCCTACAATGAGCAGTTCTTC.

In this sample, this clonotype turned up a few times. This rearrangement joins TRBV12-3 or TRBV12-4 to TRBJ2-1; D remains ambiguous. The CDR3 has 14 amino acids. The V end was cut by 6 bases, the J end by 1 base, with 10 bases between. CDR3 sequence: CASSPDHSYNEQFF. The CDR3 region has the DNA TGTGCCAGCAGCCCGGACCATTCCTACAATGAGCAGTTCTTC.

This clonotype was observed at least ten times. V usage is TRBV7-2 and J usage is TRBJ1-2, with D possibly matching TRBD1 (6 bases). CDR3 length equals 13 residues. Trimming removed 5 bases from V and 6 bases from J, with 13 bases in between. Germline values: CDR1 SGHTA, CDR2 FQGNSA. The CDR3 is CASSPDRPDGYTF. DNA of the CDR3: TGTGCCAGCAGCCCGGACAGACCGGATGGCTACACCTTC.